Sequencing of this T cell receptor (beta chain) was carried out in a study of T cells after posttransplantation cyclophosphamide (dated by TCRdb to about 2016). Study-wide context: Using TRB sequencing, the study followed how the T cell repertoire rebuilt after myeloablative bone marrow transplantation with posttransplantation cyclophosphamide given as GVHD prophylaxis. Public TRB sequences were searched against a database of over 3,000 sequences associated with responses to pathogens, tumor antigens, self-antigens and alloantigens. TRB sequencing was also done on up to roughly 3 additional blood samples from 2 to 5.2 years after transplant in 3 patients, and on pretransplant blood from a handful of patients. Samples from under 40 PTCy-treated patients and 16 related bone marrow donors of those patients were subjected to antigen receptor sequencing. Blood from all 35 or so PTCy patients with 1-year posttransplant specimens was subjected to TRB sequencing. TRA and TRB clonality were tightly correlated in several samples, so subsequent TCR analyses focused on TRB only. The study at large found these results: Across roughly 49 patients, TRB clonality was highly associated with recipient CMV seropositivity and CMV reactivation, and diversity in PTCy patients was similar to diversity in CNI/methotrexate controls. The TRB repertoires of T cells infiltrating skin or GI tract showed only limited overlap with the TRB repertoires of T cells in blood. Donor-recipient similarity was low at 1-2 months but increased during the first year, and donor CD8+ memory clones often dominated later blood repertoires.

Genomic DNA was used for TRB sequencing, which was performed with the immunoSEQ assay at survey resolution or with the hsTCRB kit. In the authors' own workflow: The immunoSEQ software handled the initial read processing, while the LymphoSeq R package was used for the repertoire analyses. For each TRB dataset, clonality was calculated as 1 minus normalized Shannon entropy, and the Gini coefficient was computed as well. To infer phenotypes in unsorted samples, TRB sequences from sorted subsets of the recipient or donor were mapped onto unsorted samples from the same recipient. Not all clones reach the TCRdb copy of this immuneACCESS table, which keeps in-frame sequences only. Checked studies attribute under half of the gap to unresolved V genes and leave the rest unexplained. The V and J calls and clone size come from that table; D and trimming were worked out from the DNA. This sample gives tens of thousands of clones in total; roughly nine tenths of them show up just once. Clones ranked in the top ten supply about an eighth of the sample.

Details on this clone: This clone's antigen is unknown. No much larger clone is present one base from it, and per-base qualities are unavailable.

Its CDR3 holds 16 amino acids, cysteine through phenylalanine. Of all the DNA, just the CDR3 is kept, 48 bases in frame from base 1. Trimming leaves V shorter by 2 bases and J shorter by 3 bases, with the junction holding 9 bases beyond the gene matches. From the germline V gene, CDR1 is KGHSH and CDR2 is LQKENI. The treatment or condition label, read with the paper, signifies: high-dose cyclophosphamide on days +3 and +4 as single-agent GVHD prophylaxis. For conditioning, the PTCy patients got busulfan and fludarabine, then a related or unrelated marrow graft, followed by cyclophosphamide on days +3 and +4. The PTCy-treated patients were enrolled in a prospective multi-institutional clinical trial. Mononuclear cells from peripheral blood and bone marrow were separated by Ficoll-Hypaque density centrifugation and then cryopreserved.

The V gene is TRBV18 and the J gene is TRBJ2-7, with 8 middle bases fitting TRBD2. The sequence was obtained from a female patient under 45 who received an allogeneic stem cell transplant from an unrelated donor, was CMV-positive, and had no GVHD. Following transplantation, part of the T cell population may be supplied by the graft donor rather than the patient. Sequenced material: PBMCs, taken after allogeneic stem cell transplant with posttransplant cyclophosphamide. The CDR3 sequence is CASSPRGTGLVYEQYF. The DNA sequence follows: TGTGCCAGCTCACCAAGAGGTACGGGACTAGTCTACGAGCAGTACTTC.